This entry lists 16 T cell receptor beta chains sequenced from one sample in a study of preoperative IRX-2 immunotherapy in early breast cancer. Profiling relied on immunoSEQ multiplex PCR, and the TCRdb table lists in-frame clones only, not all of them. The data show over 25,000 clones, over 75% seen once. The treatment was: preoperative locoregional IRX-2 cytokine immunotherapy. The sequences come from lymph node tissue, collected after IRX-2 immunotherapy. All receptors come from a human donor with breast cancer.

This clone was seen a handful of times. The CDR3 coding sequence is TGTGCCAGCACAAGGGGGCTTAATGAAAAACTGTTTTTT. Amino acids: CASTRGLNEKLFF. The chain has TRBV6-8 and TRBJ1-4, with 7 bases that match TRBD1. Trimming cost V 7 bases and J 4 bases; bases outside gene matches: 3. The germline V gene encodes CDR1 MNHGY and CDR2 SAAAGT. CDR3 size: 13 residues.

The genes are TRBV11-3 and TRBJ2-2; perhaps TRBD1 as D (6 bases). CDR3 length: 15 residues. The V end was cut by 5 bases, the J end by 3 bases, with 13 bases between. Germline CDR1 reads SGHNT; CDR2 reads YENEEA. In nucleotides, the CDR3 is TGTGCCAGCAGCGGAGGACAGTCGTACACCGGGGAGCTGTTTTTT. This sequence encodes CASSGGQSYTGELFF.

The chain employs TRBV19 and TRBJ1-5, with 9 nucleotides matching TRBD1. Germline-derived CDR1 and CDR2 are LNHDA and SQIVND (reference sequence). CDR3 size: 15 residues. The V segment lost 7 bases and the J segment 5 bases; nucleotides outside the gene matches: 9. The CDR3 DNA reads as TGTGCCAGTACCTCGGGACAGGGATTGCATCAGCCCCAGCATTTT. Translation: CASTSGQGLHQPQHF.

This sequence joins TRBV12-5 and TRBJ2-1, with D possibly matching TRBD2 (5 bases). Germline CDR1 reads LGHNT; CDR2 reads FRNRAP. Trimming took 4 bases from V and 9 from J, leaving 10 bases between them. The CDR3 contains 12 residues. CDR3 DNA sequence: TGTGCTAGTGGTTACCATGAGGGTGAGCAGTTCTTC. Its translation: CASGYHEGEQFF.

The rearrangement links TRBV18 to TRBJ2-1; 10 nucleotides line up with TRBD1. The CDR3 loop spans 16 amino acids. The germline CDR1 and CDR2 sequences are KGHSH and LQKENI. Germline trimming cut 2 bases from V and 2 bases from J; bases unmatched to any gene: 3. CDR3 region: CASSPFGTGAYNEQFF. Here the CDR3 DNA reads TGTGCCAGCTCACCATTCGGGACAGGGGCCTACAATGAGCAGTTCTTC.

The V and J genes are TRBV28 and TRBJ2-1; 7 bases line up with TRBD2. The V segment lost 1 base and the J segment 12 bases; nucleotides outside the gene matches: 15. Germline V gene lookup returns CDR1 MDHEN and CDR2 SYDVKM. CDR3 length: 16 residues. The CDR3 bases are TGTGCCAGCAGTTTATCTGGCGGGGGAAACTACGAGGGGCAGTTCTTC. Amino acid sequence: CASSLSGGGNYEGQFF.

The chain links TRBV11-3 to TRBJ2-5; TRBD2 aligns across 12 bases. V shed 5 bases, J shed 2 bases, and the junction held 9 bases outside the gene matches. CDR1 SGHNT and CDR2 YENEEA come from the germline V gene. This CDR3 has 17 amino acids. The CDR3 is CASSGTLAGGLQETQYF. The CDR3 DNA follows: TGTGCCAGCAGCGGCACACTAGCGGGGGGCCTACAAGAGACCCAGTACTTC.

The chain combines TRBV19 with TRBJ2-7; TRBD1 might be the D (6 bases). This CDR3 has 17 residues. Per the germline V gene, CDR1 is LNHDA and CDR2 is SQIVND (reference sequence). Trimming cost V 3 bases and J 4 bases, with 22 bases left between them. The CDR3 DNA follows: TGTGCCAGTAGTATCAGTAGGAAAAGGGCAGGGGCTTACGAGCAGTACGTC. The encoded protein is CASSISRKRAGAYEQYV.

V gene TRBV29-1 combines with J gene TRBJ1-2; D not certain. CDR3 size: 12 residues. CDR1 and CDR2 from the germline V gene are SQVTM and ANQGSEA. V lost 5 bases and J lost 2, with 9 bases in between. The CDR3 DNA follows: TGCAGCGTTCTACTCGGGAACTATGGCTACACCTTC. Its protein is CSVLLGNYGYTF. Full variable domain (outside the CDR3, taken from reference TRBV29-1 and TRBJ1-2): SAVISQKPSRDICQRGTSLTIQCQVDSQVTMMFWYRQQPGQSLTLIATANQGSEATYESGFVIDKFPISRPNLTFSTLTVSNMSPEDSSIYLCSVLLGNYGYTFGSGTRLTVV.

J is TRBJ1-4 and V is TRBV6-8, with TRBD1 as a possible D gene (6 bases). The CDR3 loop spans 16 amino acids. V was pared by 6 bases and J by 7 bases, with 21 bases between. In germline, CDR1 is MNHGY, CDR2 SAAAGT. The CDR3 sequence: CASRTHPGDRVEKLFF. The CDR3 nucleotides read TGTGCCAGCAGAACCCACCCAGGGGATCGGGTTGAAAAACTGTTTTTT.

CDR3 residues: CASSLVLGADGETQYF. CDR3 bases: TGCGCCAGCAGCTTGGTGCTCGGGGCGGATGGAGAGACCCAGTACTTC. This chain connects TRBV5-1 to TRBJ2-5; D possibly uses TRBD1 or TRBD2 (5 bases each). V was shortened by 0 bases and J by 4 bases, with 16 bases between the two germline ends. CDR3 length equals 16 residues. Germline V CDR1 and CDR2: SGHRS, YFSETQ.

This chain joins TRBV19 and TRBJ2-3; TRBD1 matches at 9 bases. CDR3 length: 18 residues. Trimming at V came to 3 bases and at J to 5 bases, leaving 15 bases not matched to a gene. Germline loops: CDR1 LNHDA, CDR2 SQIVND (reference sequence). CDR3 in amino acids: CASSMDGPYRGRIDTQYF. The CDR3 DNA is TGTGCCAGTAGTATGGATGGGCCATACAGGGGGCGAATAGATACGCAGTATTTT.

The table lists this clone with a count of one. The CDR3 region has the DNA TGTGCCATCAGGGCCAAAATGGGCACCGGGGAGCTGTTTTTT. Translated: CAIRAKMGTGELFF. The chain employs TRBV6-8 and TRBJ2-2; D may be TRBD1 (5 bases). The CDR3 is 14 residues long. V was shortened by 10 bases and J by 4 bases, with 16 bases between the two germline ends. From germline, CDR1 is MNHGY and CDR2 SAAAGT.

By share, this clone counts as medium-sized. This chain joins TRBV12-5 and TRBJ1-1; TRBD1 matches at 10 bases. The CDR3 covers 15 residues. Germline V gene lookup returns CDR1 LGHNT and CDR2 FRNRAP. With V trimmed by 5 bases and J by 6 bases, 9 bases remained unmatched. The CDR3 bases are TGTGCTAGTGGTACTGGGACAGGGGAGGGTCCTGAAGCTTTCTTT. Translation gives CASGTGTGEGPEAFF.

The genes are TRBV29-1 and TRBJ1-1; 9 bases are shared with TRBD1. From germline, CDR1 is SQVTM and CDR2 ANQGSEA. CDR3 size: 14 residues. V was pared by 6 bases and J by 0 bases, with 5 bases of the junction left unmatched. CDR3 nucleotide sequence: TGCAGCGTGGACAGGGGCCCCATGAACACTGAAGCTTTCTTT. It codes for CSVDRGPMNTEAFF.

The chain has TRBV18 and TRBJ1-2; 10 nucleotides line up with TRBD1. The CDR3 is 14 amino acids. Trimming removed 3 bases from V and 3 bases from J; junction bases left unmatched: 1. Germline loops: CDR1 KGHSH, CDR2 LQKENI. For the CDR3, the DNA is TGTGCCAGCTCACCCGGGACAGGGGACTATGGCTACACCTTC. This gives the protein CASSPGTGDYGYTF.